The clone carrying this T cell receptor (beta chain) was seen only once. The entry originates in a study of identifying expanded T cells in peripheral blood. The V gene lost 9 bases and the J gene lost 2 bases, with 16 bases spanning the gap. The length of the CDR3 is 14 residues. The germline CDR1 and CDR2 sequences are SNHLY and FYNNEI. Sequencing was performed with immunoSEQ multiplex PCR; in TCRdb, only in-frame clones are kept and a portion is missing. The repertoire includes about 100,000 clones, about 86% of them detected once, and 5.6% sits in the top ten. This sequence was found in a person between 18 and 70 years old in good health. The chain combines TRBV2 with TRBJ1-1; D is unclear. The sequenced sample was blood. CDR3 in DNA: TGTGCCAGAGAAAAAGCCGGGATTAACACTGAAGCTTTCTTT. It specifies CAREKAGINTEAFF.